A selection of T cell receptor beta chains follows, all from one sample in a study of cytomegalovirus exposure and HLA in healthy donors. Libraries were prepared by immunoSEQ multiplex PCR; TCRdb keeps only in-frame clonotypes and omits some of them. Among 150,000 to 200,000 clones listed, approximately 78% were seen once. Specimen: PBMCs. The source is a male donor in good health and CMV-seronegative. Both conserved end residues are part of each CDR3. The D gene is left open where the match is weak. Clone sizes are given selectively: once, few, many, or a class where the clone is expanded.

V gene,D gene,J gene,clone size,CDR3 DNA,CDR3 protein
TRBV6-1,.,TRBJ2-7,.,TGTGCCAGCAGAACAGACAGATTCAAGCCCTACGAGCAGTACTTC,CASRTDRFKPYEQYF
TRBV6-1,TRBD2,TRBJ2-1,.,TGTGCCAGCACGGTCGGGACTAGCGGCCATGAGCAGTTCTTC,CASTVGTSGHEQFF
TRBV29-1,.,TRBJ1-1,.,TGCAGCGTTGAATGGGGGGGCGTCTTCTTT,CSVEWGGVFF
TRBV4-3,.,TRBJ1-2,once,TGCGCCAGCAGCCAAGATCTAGGACAGTATGGCTACACCTTC,CASSQDLGQYGYTF
TRBV5-1,TRBD1,TRBJ2-7,.,TGCGCCAGCAGCCCCGGGACAGGGCGGGACGAGCAGTACTTC,CASSPGTGRDEQYF
TRBV18,TRBD1,TRBJ2-7,few,TGTGCCAGCTCAAGGGACAGGGGGGTCTACGAGCAGTACTTC,CASSRDRGVYEQYF
TRBV10-3,.,TRBJ1-5,.,TGTGCCATCAGTGAAGCGGGTGTTAGCAATCAGCCCCAGCATTTT,CAISEAGVSNQPQHF
TRBV7-7,.,TRBJ2-5,.,TGTGCTAGCAGCGAAACGGGGGTACAAGAGACCCAGTACTTC,CASSETGVQETQYF
TRBV6-6,TRBD1,TRBJ2-7,.,TGTGCCAGCACCCCGGACAGGAGCTCCTACGAGCAGTACTTC,CASTPDRSSYEQYF
TRBV6-1,.,TRBJ1-1,.,TGTGCCAGCACGTTATTGAACACTGAAGCTTTCTTT,CASTLLNTEAFF
TRBV19,TRBD1,TRBJ2-6,.,TGTGCCAGTAGTATAGACCGGGACAGCTCTGGGGCCAACGTCCTGACTTTC,CASSIDRDSSGANVLTF
TRBV10-3,TRBD1,TRBJ1-2,.,TGTGCCAGTATCTACAGGGGGCGGAATTATGGCTACACCTTC,CASIYRGRNYGYTF
TRBV4-1,.,TRBJ1-1,.,TGCGCCAGCAGCCAAAATCAGGGGACACCCGAGAAAGCTTTCTTT,CASSQNQGTPEKAFF
TRBV7-9,TRBD1,TRBJ1-1,.,TGTGCCAGCAGCCCTAGGACAGGCGAGATGAACACTGAAGCTTTCTTT,CASSPRTGEMNTEAFF
TRBV6-5,.,TRBJ2-7,.,TGTGCCAGCAGTTTGACAGTCTCCTACGAGCAGTACTTC,CASSLTVSYEQYF
TRBV5-1,.,TRBJ1-2,.,TGCGCCAGCAGCTTGGCAGGGGATGGCTACACCTTC,CASSLAGDGYTF
TRBV19,.,TRBJ2-7,few,TGTGCCAGTGCTACGGGTAACGGCTACGAGCAGTACTTC,CASATGNGYEQYF
TRBV7-2,TRBD1,TRBJ1-5,.,TGTGCCAGCAGCGACCCGGGACAGGGGTACAATCAGCCCCAGCATTTT,CASSDPGQGYNQPQHF
TRBV7-9,TRBD1,TRBJ2-1,.,TGTGCCAGCAGCCCTTTCCCGGGACAGGTCATCTACAATGAGCAGTTCTTC,CASSPFPGQVIYNEQFF
TRBV5-1,TRBD2,TRBJ2-7,.,TGCGCCAGCAGCAGGACTAGCGGGAGGTTCGAGCAGTACTTC,CASSRTSGRFEQYF
TRBV28,TRBD1,TRBJ2-1,.,TGTGCCAGCAGTACAGGGGGCTACATAGAGAACAGCTCCTACAATGAGCAGTTCTTC,CASSTGGYIENSSYNEQFF
TRBV25-1,TRBD1,TRBJ1-1,.,TGTGCCAGCAGTCCCTCGGACAGGGGGATAACTGAAGCTTTCTTT,CASSPSDRGITEAFF
TRBV6-1,.,TRBJ2-7,.,TGTGCCAGCAGTGAGGGGACACCCCTGAGCTCCTACGAGCAGTACTTC,CASSEGTPLSSYEQYF
TRBV7-2,TRBD1,TRBJ1-3,.,TGTGCCAGCAGCCCGGGACAGAGCTCTGGAAACACCATATATTTT,CASSPGQSSGNTIYF
TRBV15,.,TRBJ2-2,.,TGTGCCACCAGACAGGGCTCTACCGGGGAGCTGTTTTTT,CATRQGSTGELFF
TRBV12-5,.,TRBJ2-1,once,TGTGCTAGTGGTTTTGACAACGAGATCTACAATGAGCAGTTCTTC,CASGFDNEIYNEQFF
TRBV28,TRBD2,TRBJ2-3,.,TGTGCCAGCAGTCATTCTCGGACTAGCGGGACCACAGATACGCAGTATTTT,CASSHSRTSGTTDTQYF
TRBV7-2,TRBD1,TRBJ1-3,.,TGTGCCAGCAGTCCACAGGGGGCTGGAAACACCATATATTTT,CASSPQGAGNTIYF
TRBV2,.,TRBJ2-1,once,TGTGCCAGCAGTGAAGGCGGCCCCTACAATGAGCAGTTCTTC,CASSEGGPYNEQFF
TRBV19,.,TRBJ2-7,.,TGTGCCAGTAGTATGCGGCGGGACGAGCAGTACTTC,CASSMRRDEQYF
TRBV18,.,TRBJ1-3,.,TGTGCCAGCTCACAAGACACAGGGCGCTCTGGAAACACCATATATTTT,CASSQDTGRSGNTIYF
TRBV5-1,TRBD1,TRBJ2-7,.,TGCGCCAGCAGCTTGGGGGACAGAACCGGCGAGCAGTACTTC,CASSLGDRTGEQYF
TRBV2,.,TRBJ1-5,.,TGTGCCAGCAGTGAAGGACAGCTCGATAGCAATCAGCCCCAGCATTTT,CASSEGQLDSNQPQHF
TRBV7-9,.,TRBJ1-1,once,TGTGCCAGCAGCTTAGAAGGAGGGGTAGTCACTGAAGCTTTCTTT,CASSLEGGVVTEAFF
TRBV4-1,TRBD1,TRBJ1-3,once,TGCGCCAGCAGCCAAGTTTGGGGGACAGGCCACTCTGGAAACACCATATATTTT,CASSQVWGTGHSGNTIYF
TRBV7-6,TRBD2,TRBJ2-1,once,TGTGCCAGCAGCCCGCAGGCGCGGGAGGTTCGGAATGAGCAGTTCTTC,CASSPQAREVRNEQFF